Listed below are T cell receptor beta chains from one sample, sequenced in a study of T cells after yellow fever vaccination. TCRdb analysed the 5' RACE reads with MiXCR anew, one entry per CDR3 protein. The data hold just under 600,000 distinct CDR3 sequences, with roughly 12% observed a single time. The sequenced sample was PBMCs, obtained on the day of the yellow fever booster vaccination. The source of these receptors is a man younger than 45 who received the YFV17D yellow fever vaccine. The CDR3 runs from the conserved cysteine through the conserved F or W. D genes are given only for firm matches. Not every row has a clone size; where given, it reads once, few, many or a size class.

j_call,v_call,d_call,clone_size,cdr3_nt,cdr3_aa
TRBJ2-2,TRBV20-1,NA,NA,TGCAGTGCTCGACAGAGTACCGGGCGGGGCACCGGGGAGCTGTTTTTT,CSARQSTGRGTGELFF
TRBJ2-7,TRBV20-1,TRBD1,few,TGCAGTGCTGCCAGCGGAGGGACAGGGGCCTACGAGCAGTACTTC,CSAASGGTGAYEQYF
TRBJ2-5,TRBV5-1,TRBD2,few,TGCGCCAGCAGCTTGGACGCGGGAGGGAGTCAGGAGACCCAGTACTTC,CASSLDAGGSQETQYF
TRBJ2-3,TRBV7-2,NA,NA,TGTGCCAGCAGCTTGTATCGGGGACAGTATTTT,CASSLYRGQYF
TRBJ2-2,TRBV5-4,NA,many,TGTGCCAGCAGTTCGGGAGAGAACACCGGGGAGCTGTTTTTT,CASSSGENTGELFF
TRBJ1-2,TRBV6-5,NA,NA,TGTGCCAGCAGTTCCCCCGGTGCGGGCTACACCTTC,CASSSPGAGYTF
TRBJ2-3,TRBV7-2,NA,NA,TGTGCCAGCAGCTTAGCCCGGGAGAGTTTTACAGATACGCAGTATTTT,CASSLARESFTDTQYF
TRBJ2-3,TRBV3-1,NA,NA,TGTGCCAGCAGCCAAGACTTCCGTGTCGGGACAGATACGCAGTATTTT,CASSQDFRVGTDTQYF
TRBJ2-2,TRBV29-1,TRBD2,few,TGCAGCGTTGAAAGGGGGCTAGCGGGAGGTCCCGGGGAGCTGTTTTTT,CSVERGLAGGPGELFF
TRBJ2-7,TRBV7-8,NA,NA,TGTGCCAGCAGCGGCAGGTTAACCTCCTACGAGCAGTACTTC,CASSGRLTSYEQYF
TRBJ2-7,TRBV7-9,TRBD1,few,TGTGCCTGCGGGACAGGGCTCTCCGAGCAGTACTTC,CACGTGLSEQYF
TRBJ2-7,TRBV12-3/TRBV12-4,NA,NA,TGTGCCAGCAGTTTTCGGCGGAGCTACGAGCAGTACTTC,CASSFRRSYEQYF
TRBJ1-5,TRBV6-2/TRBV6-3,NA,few,TGTGCCAGCAGTTACCAGACAGGCACGAACGGGCCCCAGCATTTT,CASSYQTGTNGPQHF
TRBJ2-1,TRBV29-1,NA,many,TGCAGCGTTGTAGGCGTCTACAATGAGCAGTTCTTC,CSVVGVYNEQFF
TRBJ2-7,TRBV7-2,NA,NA,TGTGCCAGCAGCTACCGCGGGACATGGGCCGAGCAGTACTTC,CASSYRGTWAEQYF
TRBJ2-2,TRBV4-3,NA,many,TGCGCCAGCAGCCAAGATTATGGGGGGCGCTGGACCGGGGAGCTGTTTTTT,CASSQDYGGRWTGELFF
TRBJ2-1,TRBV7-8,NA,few,TGTGCCAGCAGCCCCCCACTCCTCAATGAGCAGTTCTTC,CASSPPLLNEQFF
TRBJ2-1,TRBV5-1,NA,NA,TGCGCCAGCAGCCCGACAGACGCTACTTACAATGAGCAGTTCTTC,CASSPTDATYNEQFF
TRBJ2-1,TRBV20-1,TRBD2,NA,TGCAGTGCTAGCAAAGAAAGCGGGAGGTTCTACAATGAGCAGTTCTTC,CSASKESGRFYNEQFF
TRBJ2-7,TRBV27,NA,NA,TGTGCCAGCAGTTCACCCCGGACTATAGGGACCCGCGAGCAGTACTTC,CASSSPRTIGTREQYF
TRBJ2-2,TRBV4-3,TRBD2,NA,TGCGCCAGCAGCGCCAAGCGGGAGTTTTCCGGGGAGCTGTTTTTT,CASSAKREFSGELFF
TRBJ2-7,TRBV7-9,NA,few,TGTGCCAGCAGAGAGGCAAGGGTCCCCTACGAGCAGTACTTC,CASREARVPYEQYF
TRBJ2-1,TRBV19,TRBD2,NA,TGTGCCAGTAGTCGACTAGCGGGAGGGCCAAAGGATGAGCAGTTCTTC,CASSRLAGGPKDEQFF
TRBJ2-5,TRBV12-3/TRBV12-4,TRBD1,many,TGTGCCAGCAGCCGTGGACAGGGTGCCGGGGGGACCCAGTACTTC,CASSRGQGAGGTQYF
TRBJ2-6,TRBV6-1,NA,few,TGTGCCAGCAACCCCCGGCCCTCCGGTGGGGCCAACGTCCTGACTTTC,CASNPRPSGGANVLTF
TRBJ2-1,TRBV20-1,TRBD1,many,TGCAGTGCTAGCCGGGACAGAATTGGCAATGAGCAGTTCTTC,CSASRDRIGNEQFF
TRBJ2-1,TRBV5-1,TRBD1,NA,TGCGCCAGCAGCCTCCTCCAGGGGGCACACAATGAGCAGTTCTTC,CASSLLQGAHNEQFF
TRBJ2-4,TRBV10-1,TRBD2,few,TGCGCCAGCAGCGTCGGGACTAGCGGGAGACTGAACATTCAGTACTTC,CASSVGTSGRLNIQYF
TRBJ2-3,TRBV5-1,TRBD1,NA,TGCGCCAGCAGCACTGGACAGGGCCCCACCGGGGATACGCAGTATTTT,CASSTGQGPTGDTQYF
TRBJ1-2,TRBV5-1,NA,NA,TGCGCCAGCAACAACATAGGTACTAACTATGGCTACACCTTC,CASNNIGTNYGYTF
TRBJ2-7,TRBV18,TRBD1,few,TGTGCCAGCTCACCGAAGACAGGGGCGGGAGAGCAGTACTTC,CASSPKTGAGEQYF
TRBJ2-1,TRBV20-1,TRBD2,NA,TGCAGTGCTCTAGCGGGAGGGCGGATAAATGAGCAGTTCTTC,CSALAGGRINEQFF
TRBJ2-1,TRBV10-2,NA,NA,TGCGCCAGCACCGACTGGGGCACGTCTCGAGACAATGAGCAGTTCTTC,CASTDWGTSRDNEQFF
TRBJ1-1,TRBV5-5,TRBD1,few,TGTGCCAGCACCGCTTTGGGACAGGGCTTTGCGGCTTTCTTT,CASTALGQGFAAFF
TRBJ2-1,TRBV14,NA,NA,TGTGCCAGCAGCGGGCGAGGCTTCTACAATGAGCAGTTCTTC,CASSGRGFYNEQFF
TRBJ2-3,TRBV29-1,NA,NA,TGCAGCGTGGCGTGGGGGCGGACAGATACGCAGTATTTT,CSVAWGRTDTQYF
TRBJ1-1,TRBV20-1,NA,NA,TGCAGTGCTAGGGGCGGGACTTACCTTATGAACACTGAAGCTTTCTTT,CSARGGTYLMNTEAFF
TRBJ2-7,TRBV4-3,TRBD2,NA,TGCGCCAGCAGCCAAGACGGGACTAGCGTCGAGCAGTACTTC,CASSQDGTSVEQYF
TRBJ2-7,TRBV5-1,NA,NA,TGCGCCAGCAGTACTGGGTGGGACCGATCCTACGAGCAGTACTTC,CASSTGWDRSYEQYF
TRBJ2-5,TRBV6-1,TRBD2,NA,TGTGCCAGCAGCCTCACTAGCGGGAGGAATCAAGAGACCCAGTACTTC,CASSLTSGRNQETQYF